Following are 10 T cell receptor beta chains from one sample sequenced in a study of T cell repertoires in cytomegalovirus infection. One entry per CDR3 protein, called by TCRdb with MiXCR from the reads. The sample records 150,000 to 200,000 distinct CDR3 sequences, approximately 28% being singletons. What was sequenced was PBMCs. All receptors derive from a human donor in good health (CMV status not recorded). Some clones in this sample may be carry-over from other donors' samples.

The DNA for the CDR3 is TGCAGCGTTGAAGGGGACAGGGTATCTCGTGGCTACACCTTC. Its protein is CSVEGDRVSRGYTF. The rearrangement joins TRBV29-1 to TRBJ1-2; TRBD1 matches 9 bases. The CDR3 is 14 residues long. The trim removed 1 base at V and 7 bases at J, leaving 7 bases unmatched. Germline V gene data show CDR1 as SQVTM and CDR2 as ANQGSEA.

This clonotype turned up a few times. The chain's CDR3 is CASSRDSSYEQYF. As DNA, the CDR3 is TGTGCCAGCAGTCGGGACTCTTCCTACGAGCAGTACTTC. The V and J genes are TRBV12-3 or TRBV12-4 and TRBJ2-7; D perhaps matches TRBD2 (6 bases). The CDR3 spans 13 residues. Trimming took off 5 bases at V and 1 base at J, with 9 bases between the two ends.

This chain links TRBV12-3 or TRBV12-4 with TRBJ1-1, with D possibly being TRBD1 (5 bases). V lost 6 bases, J lost 0 bases, and 17 bases lay in between. The CDR3 runs 16 residues. The CDR3 coding sequence is TGTGCCAGCAGCTTCGGGACGGCGCCGATGAACACTGAAGCTTTCTTT. Its translation is CASSFGTAPMNTEAFF.

This clonotype has more than one count but fewer than ten. The rearrangement links TRBV6-2 or TRBV6-3 to TRBJ2-5; D call uncertain. Per the germline V gene, CDR1 is MNHEY and CDR2 is SVGEGT. Trimming took off 4 bases at V and 4 bases at J, with 19 bases between the two ends. This CDR3 has 16 amino acids. CDR3 sequence (DNA): TGTGCCAGCAGTTCCGGGCGAGACTTGCTTTTAGAGACCCAGTACTTC. Residues: CASSSGRDLLLETQYF.

The V and J genes are TRBV7-9 and TRBJ1-1; D remains ambiguous. The CDR3 length is 14 residues. Germline assignment: CDR1 SEHNR and CDR2 FQNEAQ (reference sequence). V lost 5 bases to trimming and J lost 6 bases, with 16 bases between them. CDR3 sequence reads: CASSKGIEGAEAFF. For the CDR3, the DNA is TGTGCCAGCAGCAAAGGGATTGAAGGCGCTGAAGCTTTCTTT.

The chain combines TRBV14 with TRBJ1-2; unclear D gene. V was trimmed by 5 bases and J by 2 bases, leaving 12 bases between them. The CDR3 spans 14 residues. Per the germline V gene, CDR1 is SGHDN and CDR2 is FVKESK. This CDR3 reads CASSKTGKNYGYTF. The CDR3 DNA sequence: TGTGCCAGCAGCAAGACGGGAAAGAACTATGGCTACACCTTC.

A few counts support this clonotype. The rearrangement joins TRBV12-3 or TRBV12-4 to TRBJ1-2; 7 bases match TRBD1. V was clipped by 6 bases and J by 2 bases; unmatched bases: 9. The CDR3 spans 15 residues. CDR3 sequence reads: CASRPGTVLNYGYTF. Written as DNA, the CDR3 is TGTGCCAGCAGGCCCGGGACAGTGTTGAACTATGGCTACACCTTC.

This clonotype was counted only a few times. The rearrangement uses TRBV11-1 and TRBJ1-1; D uncertain. The germline V and J ends were trimmed by 5 bases and 1 base, with 11 bases remaining between them. Germline CDR1 SGHAT, CDR2 FQDESV (reference sequence). The CDR3 contains 14 residues. CDR3 sequence reads: CASSPAGWNTEAFF. In nucleotides, the CDR3 is TGTGCCAGCAGCCCCGCGGGGTGGAACACTGAAGCTTTCTTT.

This clonotype was observed many times. The chain couples TRBV7-9 to TRBJ2-7; the match to TRBD1 covers 11 bases. J gave up 7 bases and V 5 bases, and 13 bases lay outside the gene matches. Germline V gene sequence: CDR1 SEHNR, CDR2 FQNEAQ (reference sequence). The CDR3 sequence is 16 residues long. CDR3 sequence: CASSRTAGTGGGEQYF. Written as DNA, the CDR3 is TGTGCCAGCAGCCGGACTGCCGGGACAGGGGGTGGTGAGCAGTACTTC.

This chain uses TRBV5-6 with TRBJ2-7, with D possibly called TRBD1 or TRBD2 (5 bases each). This CDR3 is built from 14 residues. Trimming stripped 2 bases from V and 3 bases from J, with 12 bases between. Germline CDR1 SGHDT, CDR2 YYEEEE. CDR3 sequence: CASSFGTASYEQYF. The CDR3 DNA is TGTGCCAGCAGCTTCGGGACGGCAAGCTACGAGCAGTACTTC. The full variable domain, with the rest looked up from reference TRBV5-6 and TRBJ2-7, is DAGVTQSPTHLIKTRGQQVTLRCSPKSGHDTVSWYQQALGQGPQFIFQYYEEEERQRGNFPDRFSGHQFPNYSSELNVNALLLGDSALYLCASSFGTASYEQYFGPGTRLTVT.